This T cell receptor beta chain was recorded in a study of technical replicates of blood from several donors. Trimming cost V 5 bases and J 2 bases, with 9 bases left between them. The germline CDR1 and CDR2 sequences are SGHVS and FNYEAQ. The CDR3 contains 13 residues. This table comes from immunoSEQ multiplex PCR, and its TCRdb copy is limited to in-frame clones, with some not included. The sample lists approximately 100,000 clones, over 95% occurring once. Sequenced input: T cells isolated from PBMCs. The J gene is TRBJ1-1, the V gene TRBV7-6, with D tentatively TRBD1 (5 bases). The source is a human donor in good health. CDR3 protein: CASSKQGNTEAFF. CDR3 nucleotide sequence: TGTGCCAGCAGCAAGCAGGGAAACACTGAAGCTTTCTTT.